A selection of T cell receptor beta chains follows, all from one sample in a study of blood T cell repertoires in COVID-19. Clones were read by immunoSEQ multiplex PCR, and TCRdb kept only the in-frame ones, dropping some. Here the sample spans approximately 170,000 clones, approximately 87% being singletons. What was sequenced was peripheral blood. The receptors originated from a woman aged 60 to 75 with COVID-19, enrolled during active disease. Each CDR3 is given with its conserved first and last residue. D genes are given only for firm matches. Size is omitted from some rows. Given values are once, few, many or a class for expanded clones.

cdr3_length	v_call	j_call	clone_size	d_call	cdr3_aa	cdr3_nt
15	TRBV19	TRBJ2-3	-	TRBD1	CASSSTGASTDTQYF	TGTGCCAGTAGCTCCACAGGGGCTAGCACAGATACGCAGTATTTT
14	TRBV28	TRBJ1-3	-	-	CASSFVFSGNTIYF	TGTGCCAGCAGTTTCGTTTTCTCTGGAAACACCATATATTTT
16	TRBV28	TRBJ1-3	-	TRBD1	CASRGTGGFSGNTIYF	TGTGCCAGCAGGGGGACAGGGGGATTCTCTGGAAACACCATATATTTT
16	TRBV5-5	TRBJ2-1	-	TRBD2	CASSPPELAGVGEQFF	TGTGCCAGCAGTCCCCCCGAACTAGCGGGAGTTGGAGAGCAGTTCTTC
14	TRBV10-1	TRBJ2-1	-	TRBD2	CASSDGGARNEQFF	TGCGCCAGCAGTGACGGGGGGGCGCGAAATGAGCAGTTCTTC
13	TRBV19	TRBJ1-2	-	-	CASSIGNWGDYTF	TGTGCCAGTAGTATTGGGAACTGGGGGGACTACACCTTC
13	TRBV19	TRBJ1-1	-	TRBD1	CASSTSQGTEAFF	TGTGCCAGTAGTACGTCACAGGGGACTGAAGCTTTCTTT
14	TRBV29-1	TRBJ1-3	-	TRBD1	CSVGTGGSGNTIYF	TGCAGCGTGGGGACAGGGGGCTCCGGAAACACCATATATTTT
15	TRBV19	TRBJ2-7	-	-	CASSIRGTVDYEQYF	TGTGCCAGTAGTATACGTGGAACAGTTGACTACGAGCAGTACTTC
14	TRBV7-9	TRBJ2-4	-	-	CASSLGGEKNIQYF	TGTGCCAGCAGCTTAGGGGGGGAGAAGAACATTCAGTACTTC
14	TRBV5-1	TRBJ2-7	-	-	CASSLGALGDEQYF	TGCGCCAGCAGCTTGGGCGCTCTGGGCGACGAGCAGTACTTC
15	TRBV7-3	TRBJ1-3	-	-	CASSRTASSGNTIYF	TGTGCCAGCAGCCGCACCGCGAGCTCTGGAAACACCATATATTTT
14	TRBV9	TRBJ1-5	-	-	CASSERRVDQPQHF	TGTGCCAGCAGCGAGAGGAGGGTTGATCAGCCCCAGCATTTT
12	TRBV19	TRBJ2-7	-	-	CASNKQGGEQYF	TGTGCCAGTAATAAACAGGGTGGCGAGCAGTACTTC
18	TRBV19	TRBJ2-2	once	TRBD2	CASSISRASGANTGELFF	TGTGCCAGTAGTATTTCAAGGGCTAGCGGGGCGAACACCGGGGAGCTGTTTTTT
13	TRBV24-1	TRBJ1-1	-	TRBD1	CATSGQGRTEAFF	TGTGCCACCTCGGGACAGGGGAGAACTGAAGCTTTCTTT
13	TRBV27	TRBJ2-4	once	-	CASRQGGKNIQYF	TGTGCCAGCCGACAGGGAGGCAAAAACATTCAGTACTTC